This TCR beta chain was documented in a study of OX40 agonist ivuxolimab in advanced cancers. General notes on the study: The costimulatory receptor OX40 (CD134) was targeted by ivuxolimab, a fully human IgG2 agonistic monoclonal antibody. In the dose-escalation cohort, roughly 80% of patients were male, and the mean age was roughly 60 years, with a range of roughly 23 to 85. Partial responses occurred in three dose-escalation patients: two with cutaneous melanoma and one with hepatocellular carcinoma. Intravenous ivuxolimab was administered to patients every 2 weeks at six dose levels: 0.01, 0.1, 0.3, 1.5, 3 and 10 mg/kg. Prior anti-PD-1, anti-PD-L1 or anti-CTLA-4 therapy was permitted, and 40% to 50% of dose-escalation patients had received checkpoint inhibitors. The monotherapy dose-escalation portion (N ≈ 52 patients) of the phase I ivuxolimab trial is reported in the paper. Peripheral TCRbeta sequencing was intended to test whether TCR sequence diversity was altered and clonal T-cell expansion was caused by ivuxolimab. Among the 50 to 55 dose-escalation patients, 19 had hepatocellular carcinoma, approximately 15 melanoma, 9 renal cell carcinoma and 9 head and neck cancer. Overall study outcomes, separate from this receptor: On average, CD8+ T cells showed more expanded clones than CD4+ T cells after ivuxolimab. Clonal expansion of both CD4+ and CD8+ blood T cells was observed from baseline to week 6 at doses 0.1 to 3.0 mg/kg. In the 0.1-3.0 mg/kg groups, partial responders had among the lowest normalized peripheral clonal expansion, particularly in CD8+ T cells. The antigen specificity of the clonally expanded peripheral T cells was not determined. Low levels of normalized T-cell clonal expansion were also seen in some patients who did not respond.

From the cysteine up to the phenylalanine, the CDR3 has a length of 14 residues. Only the CDR3 DNA is retained, 42 bases long and in frame from the first base. V lost 6 bases and J lost 1 base; the stretch between them is 12 bases long. CDR1 and CDR2 (LGHNA, YSLEER) derive from the germline V gene. To sequence the TCRbeta CDR3 region, genomic DNA was isolated from the sorted cells. The immunoSEQ Assay was used to sequence the TCRbeta CDR3 regions. Imported from immuneACCESS, the table was reduced by TCRdb to in-frame sequences with V and J called. These copies leave out some clones; in studies compared against another copy, an unresolved V gene accounts for under half, and the cause of the remainder is not known. The sample table contains some 98,000 clones; only one count was recorded for roughly 80% of them. The top ten clonotypes cover about 1.6% of the sample. The trial excluded patients who had a history of autoimmune disease or who were on systemic immunosuppression. Peripheral blood for TCR sequencing was collected from all dose cohorts at baseline, on cycle 4 day 1, and on cycle 7 day 1. Samples came from an open-label, multicenter, first-in-human phase I dose-escalation trial of ivuxolimab. Adults with locally advanced or metastatic melanoma, renal cell carcinoma, hepatocellular carcinoma or head and neck squamous cell carcinoma were enrolled in the trial. Before TCR sequencing, CD4+ T cells and CD8+ T cells were sorted from peripheral blood as separate populations.

Concerning this clone itself: Which antigen it targets is not known. No much larger clone exists at a distance of one base, and base qualities are not known.

The V and J segments used are TRBV4-3 and TRBJ1-1, with no reliable assignment of the D segment. This TCR was recovered from an adult with an advanced solid tumor such as melanoma, head and neck, liver or kidney cancer. The input for sequencing was CD4+ or CD8+ T cells sorted from blood, taken in a trial of the OX40 agonist ivuxolimab. The nucleotide sequence reads as follows: TGCGCCAGCAGGCCCACGGTCGGGAACACTGAAGCTTTCTTT. Its translation reads: CASRPTVGNTEAFF.